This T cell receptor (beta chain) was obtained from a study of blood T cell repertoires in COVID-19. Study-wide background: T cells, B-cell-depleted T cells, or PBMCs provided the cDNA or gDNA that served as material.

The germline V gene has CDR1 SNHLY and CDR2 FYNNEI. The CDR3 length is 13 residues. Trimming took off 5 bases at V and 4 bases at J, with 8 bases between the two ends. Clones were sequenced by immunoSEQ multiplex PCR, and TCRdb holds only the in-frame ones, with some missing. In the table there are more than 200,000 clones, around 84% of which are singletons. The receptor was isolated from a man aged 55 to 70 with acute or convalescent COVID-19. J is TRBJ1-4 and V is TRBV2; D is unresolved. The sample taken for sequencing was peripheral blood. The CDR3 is CASSSQSNEKLFF. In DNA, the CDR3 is TGTGCCAGCAGTTCACAGAGTAATGAAAAACTGTTTTTT. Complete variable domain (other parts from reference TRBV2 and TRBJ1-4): EPEVTQTPSHQVTQMGQEVILRCVPISNHLYFYWYRQILGQKVEFLVSFYNNEISEKSEIFDDQFSVERPDGSNFTLKIRSTKLEDSAMYFCASSSQSNEKLFFGSGTQLSVL.